One T cell receptor (beta chain) is described in this entry. Antigen: not known. The ends were cut back, 2 bases at V and 6 bases at J, with 14 bases in the middle. The germline V gene encodes CDR1 KGHSH and CDR2 LQKENI. This CDR3 comprises 15 residues. Investigators spread the genomic DNA of each subset evenly over several immunoSEQ plates. Sorted-subset replicate PCRs used approximately 180 ng of genomic DNA. This amount corresponded to 33,000 or so T cell genomes. The repertoire was sequenced with immunoSEQ multiplex PCR; TCRdb's copy has only in-frame clones and lacks some. This sample has about 1.5 million clones, with approximately 98% found just once. Healthy adults negative for HIV, lacking recent acute infections or vaccinations, served as donors. The source of the sample is a study of shared clonotypes between healthy human individuals. Regarding the study as a whole: The diversity represented, both genetic and in exposure history, was limited by few donors.

The J gene is TRBJ2-1, the V gene TRBV18, with a weak D call TRBD1 (5 bases). Material: naive CD4+ T cells sorted from blood. This sample's subset: CD45RA+ positively selected. The clonotype originates from a man aged 30 to 39 in good health. The CDR3 region has the DNA TGTGCCAGCTCACCAGCAGGGTCTCTTGCCAATGAGCAGTTCTTC. It is translated as CASSPAGSLANEQFF.